This TCR beta chain was identified in a study of blood T cell repertoires in COVID-19. For the study at large: The samples span acute and convalescent COVID-19 from the United States, Italy and Spain. T cells, B-cell-depleted T cells, or PBMCs provided the cDNA or gDNA that served as material.

Per the study methods: Amplifying reference gene primers gave estimates of nucleated cell counts. Using immunoSEQ multiplex PCR, the repertoire was profiled, and TCRdb retains in-frame clones only, with some absent. That table supplies the V and J calls and clone size; D and trimming were determined from the DNA. Of 150,000 to 200,000 clones listed, 87% are singletons. The germline V gene encodes CDR1 KGHDR and CDR2 SFDVKD. Trimming took off 8 bases at V and 9 bases at J, with 15 bases between the two ends. CDR3 length: 12 residues. The sequence was collected from a woman between 55 and 75 years old who had recovered from COVID-19. Input material: peripheral blood. The chain recombines TRBV24-1 with TRBJ2-5; maybe TRBD2 (7 bases). CDR3 sequence: CATTDGGGPQYF. The DNA for the CDR3 is TGTGCCACCACCGATGGGGGGGGGCCCCAGTACTTC.